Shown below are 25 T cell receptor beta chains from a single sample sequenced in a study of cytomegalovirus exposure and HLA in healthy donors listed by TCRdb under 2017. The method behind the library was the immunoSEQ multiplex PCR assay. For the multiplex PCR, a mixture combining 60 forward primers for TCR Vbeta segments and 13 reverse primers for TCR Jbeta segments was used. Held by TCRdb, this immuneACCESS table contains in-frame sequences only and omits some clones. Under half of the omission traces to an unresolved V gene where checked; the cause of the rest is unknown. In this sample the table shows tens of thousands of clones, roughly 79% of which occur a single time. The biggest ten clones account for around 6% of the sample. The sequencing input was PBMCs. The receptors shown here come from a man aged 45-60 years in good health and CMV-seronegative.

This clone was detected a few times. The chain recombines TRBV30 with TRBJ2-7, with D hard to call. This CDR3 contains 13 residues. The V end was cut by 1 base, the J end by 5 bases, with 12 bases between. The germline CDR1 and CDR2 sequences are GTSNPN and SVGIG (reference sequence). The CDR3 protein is CAWSAWARNEQYF. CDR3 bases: TGTGCCTGGAGTGCGTGGGCGCGTAACGAGCAGTACTTC.

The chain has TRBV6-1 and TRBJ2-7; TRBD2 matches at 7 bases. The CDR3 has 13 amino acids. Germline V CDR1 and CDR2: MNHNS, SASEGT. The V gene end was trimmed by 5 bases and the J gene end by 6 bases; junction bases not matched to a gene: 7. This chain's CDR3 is CASSSLAGVEQYF. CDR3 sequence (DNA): TGTGCCAGCAGTTCCTTGGCGGGGGTCGAGCAGTACTTC.

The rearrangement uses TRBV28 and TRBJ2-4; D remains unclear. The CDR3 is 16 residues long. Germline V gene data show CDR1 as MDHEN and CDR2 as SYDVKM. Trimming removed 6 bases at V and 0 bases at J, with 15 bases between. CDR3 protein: CASRSSGTGAKNIQYF. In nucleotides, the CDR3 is TGTGCCAGCAGGTCATCCGGTACGGGAGCCAAAAACATTCAGTACTTC.

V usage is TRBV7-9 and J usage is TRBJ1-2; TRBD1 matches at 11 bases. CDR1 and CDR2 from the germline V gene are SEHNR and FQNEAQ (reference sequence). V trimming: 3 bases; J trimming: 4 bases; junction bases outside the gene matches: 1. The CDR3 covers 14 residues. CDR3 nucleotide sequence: TGTGCCAGCAGCTTGGGACAGGGGGGCTATGGCTACACCTTC. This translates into CASSLGQGGYGYTF.

The CDR3: CASIRPGRGAKGYTF. The CDR3 nucleotides read TGTGCCAGCATCCGGCCGGGCAGGGGGGCGAAAGGCTACACCTTC. The chain links TRBV5-4 to TRBJ1-2, with 7 bases fitting TRBD1. The V segment lost 6 bases and the J segment 8 bases; nucleotides outside the gene matches: 16. Germline V gene sequence: CDR1 SGHNT, CDR2 YYREEE (reference sequence). There are 15 residues in the CDR3.

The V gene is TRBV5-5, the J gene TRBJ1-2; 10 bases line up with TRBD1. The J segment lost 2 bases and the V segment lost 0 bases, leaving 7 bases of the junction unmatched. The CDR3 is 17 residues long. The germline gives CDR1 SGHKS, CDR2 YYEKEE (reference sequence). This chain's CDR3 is CASSLETGGARNYGYTF. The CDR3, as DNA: TGTGCCAGCAGCTTGGAGACAGGGGGCGCCAGGAACTATGGCTACACCTTC.

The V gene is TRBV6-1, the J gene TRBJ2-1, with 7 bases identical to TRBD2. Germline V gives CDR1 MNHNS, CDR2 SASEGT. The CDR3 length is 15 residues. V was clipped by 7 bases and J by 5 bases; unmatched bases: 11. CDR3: CASTGSTGTNNEQFF. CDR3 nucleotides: TGTGCCAGCACGGGGTCAACCGGGACTAACAATGAGCAGTTCTTC.

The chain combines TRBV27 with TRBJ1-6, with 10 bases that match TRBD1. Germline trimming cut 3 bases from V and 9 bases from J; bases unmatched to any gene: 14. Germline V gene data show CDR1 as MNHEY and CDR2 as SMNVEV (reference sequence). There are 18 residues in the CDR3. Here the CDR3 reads CASSFSTTPTGGGSPLHF. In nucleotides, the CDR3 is TGTGCCAGCAGTTTCTCGACCACTCCGACAGGGGGCGGTTCACCCCTCCACTTT.

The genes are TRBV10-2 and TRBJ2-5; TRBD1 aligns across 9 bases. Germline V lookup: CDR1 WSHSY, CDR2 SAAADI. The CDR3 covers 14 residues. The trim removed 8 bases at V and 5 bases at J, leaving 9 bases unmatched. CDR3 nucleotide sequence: TGCGCCAGCCTCCCCGGGACAGGGAGGGAGACCCAGTACTTC. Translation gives CASLPGTGRETQYF.

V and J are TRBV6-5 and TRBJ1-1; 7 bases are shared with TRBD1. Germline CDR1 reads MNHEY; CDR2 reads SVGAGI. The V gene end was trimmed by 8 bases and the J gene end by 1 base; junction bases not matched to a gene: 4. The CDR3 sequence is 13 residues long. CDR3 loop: CASQGQQNTEAFF. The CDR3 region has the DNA TGTGCCAGCCAGGGACAGCAGAACACTGAAGCTTTCTTT.

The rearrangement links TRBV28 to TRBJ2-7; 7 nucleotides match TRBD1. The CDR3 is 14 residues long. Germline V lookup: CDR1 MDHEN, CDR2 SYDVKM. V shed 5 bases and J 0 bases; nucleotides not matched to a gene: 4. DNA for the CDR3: TGTGCCAGCAGTGGGACAGCGAGCTCCTACGAGCAGTACTTC. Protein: CASSGTASSYEQYF.

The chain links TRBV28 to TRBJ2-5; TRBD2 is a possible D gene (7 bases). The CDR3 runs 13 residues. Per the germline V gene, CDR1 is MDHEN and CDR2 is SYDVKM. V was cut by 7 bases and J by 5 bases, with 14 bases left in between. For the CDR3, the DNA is TGTGCCAGCAACCCGGGGGGCGGGGAGACCCAGTACTTC. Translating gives CASNPGGGETQYF.

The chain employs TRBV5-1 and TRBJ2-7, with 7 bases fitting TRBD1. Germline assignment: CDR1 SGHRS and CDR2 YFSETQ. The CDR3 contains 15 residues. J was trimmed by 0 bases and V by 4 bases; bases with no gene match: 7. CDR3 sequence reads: CASSVDRSSSYEQYF. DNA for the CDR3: TGCGCCAGCAGCGTGGACAGGTCCAGCTCCTACGAGCAGTACTTC. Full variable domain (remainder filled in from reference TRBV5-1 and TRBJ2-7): KAGVTQTPRYLIKTRGQQVTLSCSPISGHRSVSWYQQTPGQGLQFLFEYFSETQRNKGNFPGRFSGRQFSNSRSEMNVSTLELGDSALYLCASSVDRSSSYEQYFGPGTRLTVT.

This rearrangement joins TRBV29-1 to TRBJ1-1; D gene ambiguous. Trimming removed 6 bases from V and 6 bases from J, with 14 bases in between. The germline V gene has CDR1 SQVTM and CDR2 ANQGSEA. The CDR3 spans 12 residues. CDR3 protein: CSVGRMQAEAFF. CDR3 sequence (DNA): TGCAGCGTGGGCCGTATGCAGGCTGAAGCTTTCTTT.

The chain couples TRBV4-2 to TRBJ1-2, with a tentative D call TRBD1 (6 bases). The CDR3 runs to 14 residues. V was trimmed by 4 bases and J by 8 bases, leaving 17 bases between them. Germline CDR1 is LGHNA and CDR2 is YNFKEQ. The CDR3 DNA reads TGTGCCAGCAGCCCCTCCTTACAGGGACGGGGCTACACCTTC. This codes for CASSPSLQGRGYTF.

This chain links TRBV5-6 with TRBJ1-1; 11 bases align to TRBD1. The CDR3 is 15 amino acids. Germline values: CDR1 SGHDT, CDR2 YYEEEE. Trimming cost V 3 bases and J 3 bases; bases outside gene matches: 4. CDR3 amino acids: CASSSMGQGDTEAFF. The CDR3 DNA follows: TGTGCCAGCAGCTCGATGGGACAGGGGGACACTGAAGCTTTCTTT.

For the CDR3, the DNA is TGTGCCAGCAGCTTACAGGGCGTAAGGGTTGTGGCCGGGGAGCTGTTTTTT. Amino acid sequence: CASSLQGVRVVAGELFF. The chain links TRBV7-2 to TRBJ2-2, with a weak D call TRBD1 (5 bases). Trimming left V 2 bases short and J 6 bases short, with 19 bases between. This CDR3 contains 17 residues. The germline V gene encodes CDR1 SGHTA and CDR2 FQGNSA. Using reference TRBV7-2 and TRBJ2-2 for the parts outside the CDR3, the full variable domain is GAGVSQSPSNKVTEKGKDVELRCDPISGHTALYWYRQSLGQGLEFLIYFQGNSAPDKSGLPSDRFSAERTGGSVSTLTIQRTQQEDSAVYLCASSLQGVRVVAGELFFGEGSRLTVL.

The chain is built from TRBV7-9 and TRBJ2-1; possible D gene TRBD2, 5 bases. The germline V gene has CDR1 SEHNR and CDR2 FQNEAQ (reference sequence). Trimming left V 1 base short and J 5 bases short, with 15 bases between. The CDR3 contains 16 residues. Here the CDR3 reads CASSLERASLNNEQFF. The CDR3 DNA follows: TGTGCCAGCAGCTTAGAACGGGCTAGCTTGAACAATGAGCAGTTCTTC.

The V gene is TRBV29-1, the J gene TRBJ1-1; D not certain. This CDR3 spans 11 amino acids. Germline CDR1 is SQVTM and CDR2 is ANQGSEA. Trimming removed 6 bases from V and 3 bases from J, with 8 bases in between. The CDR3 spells CSVGGDTEAFF. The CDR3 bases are TGCAGCGTAGGCGGGGACACTGAAGCTTTCTTT.

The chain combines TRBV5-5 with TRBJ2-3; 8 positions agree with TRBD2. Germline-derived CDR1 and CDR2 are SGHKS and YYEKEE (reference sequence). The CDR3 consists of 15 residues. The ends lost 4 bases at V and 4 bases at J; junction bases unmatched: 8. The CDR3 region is CASSDSGNSADTQYF. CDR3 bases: TGTGCCAGCAGCGATAGCGGGAACTCCGCAGATACGCAGTATTTT.

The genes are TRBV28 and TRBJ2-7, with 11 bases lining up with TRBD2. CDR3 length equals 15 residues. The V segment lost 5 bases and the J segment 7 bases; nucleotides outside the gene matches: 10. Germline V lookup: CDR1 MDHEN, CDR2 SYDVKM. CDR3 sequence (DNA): TGTGCCAGCAGTCGTAGCGGGAGGGCCTCCTGGGAGCAGTACTTC. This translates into CASSRSGRASWEQYF.

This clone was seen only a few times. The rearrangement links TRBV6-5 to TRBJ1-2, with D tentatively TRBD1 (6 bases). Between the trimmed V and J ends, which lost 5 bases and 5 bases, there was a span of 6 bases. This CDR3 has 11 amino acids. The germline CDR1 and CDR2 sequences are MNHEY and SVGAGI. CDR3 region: CASSQGYGYTF. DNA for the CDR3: TGTGCCAGCAGTCAGGGGTATGGCTACACCTTC.

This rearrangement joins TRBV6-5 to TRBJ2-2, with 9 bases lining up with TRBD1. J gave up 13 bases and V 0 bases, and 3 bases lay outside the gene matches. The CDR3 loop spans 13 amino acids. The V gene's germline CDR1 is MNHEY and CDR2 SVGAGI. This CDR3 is CASSYSRDRVLFF. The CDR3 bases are TGTGCCAGCAGTTACTCGAGGGACAGGGTGCTGTTTTTT.

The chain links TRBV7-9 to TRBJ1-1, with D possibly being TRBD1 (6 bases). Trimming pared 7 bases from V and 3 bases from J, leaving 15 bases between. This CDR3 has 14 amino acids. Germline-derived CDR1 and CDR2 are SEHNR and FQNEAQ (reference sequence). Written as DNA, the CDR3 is TGTGCCAGCATCGGAGGGGGGGTGGACACTGAAGCTTTCTTT. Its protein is CASIGGGVDTEAFF.

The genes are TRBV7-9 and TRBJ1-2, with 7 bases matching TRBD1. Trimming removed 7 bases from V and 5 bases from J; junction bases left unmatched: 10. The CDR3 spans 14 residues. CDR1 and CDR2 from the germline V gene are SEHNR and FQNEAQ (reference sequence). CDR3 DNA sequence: TGTGCCAGCACCCAGAGACAGGGCGATTATGGCTACACCTTC. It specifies CASTQRQGDYGYTF.